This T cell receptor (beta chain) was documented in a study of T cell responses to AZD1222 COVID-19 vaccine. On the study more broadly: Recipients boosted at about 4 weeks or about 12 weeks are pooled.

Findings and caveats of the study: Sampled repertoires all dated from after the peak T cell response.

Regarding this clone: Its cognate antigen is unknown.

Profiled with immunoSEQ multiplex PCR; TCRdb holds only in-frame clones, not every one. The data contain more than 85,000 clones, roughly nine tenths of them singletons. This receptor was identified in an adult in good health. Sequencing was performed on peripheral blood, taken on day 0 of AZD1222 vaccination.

CDR3 bases: TGTGCCAGTAGTACCCACGGGACAGGGGTTCAGCCCCAGCATTTT. It translates to CASSTHGTGVQPQHF. The chain has TRBV19 and TRBJ1-5; 10 nucleotides align to TRBD1. This CDR3 comprises 15 residues. From germline, CDR1 is LNHDA and CDR2 SQIVND (reference sequence). The junction had 6 bases not matched to a gene; V was cut back by 4 bases and J by 6 bases.